This T cell receptor (beta chain) originates from a study of T cell responses to AZD1222 COVID-19 vaccine. Comments on this clone: The antigen remains unidentified.

The germline CDR1 and CDR2 sequences are ENHRY and SYGVKD. This CDR3 has 15 amino acids. Germline trimming cut 4 bases from V and 6 bases from J; bases unmatched to any gene: 8. Some clones are missing from TCRdb's copy, which holds only in-frame ones; the method was immunoSEQ multiplex PCR. The sample holds fewer than 200,000 clones, roughly nine tenths seen once. General study points: White British donors predominated, females outnumbered males, and clonal diversity was possibly underestimated.

The rearrangement uses TRBV10-3 and TRBJ2-1, with 8 bases fitting TRBD2. The receptor was isolated from an adult in good health. The specimen was peripheral blood, collected on day 0 of AZD1222 vaccination. The CDR3 loop is CAISVQAGVGNEQFF. Here the CDR3 DNA reads TGTGCCATCAGTGTGCAAGCGGGAGTTGGCAATGAGCAGTTCTTC.